This passage covers 2 T cell receptor beta chains from one sample sequenced in a study of blood T cell repertoires in COVID-19 (dated by TCRdb to about 2020). Receptor amplification or capture employed the immunoSEQ multiplex PCR assay. TCRdb stores this immuneACCESS table with in-frame sequences only. Part of the clones is absent; in the studies checked, under half of the shortfall reflects unresolved V genes, and no reason is known for the rest. For this sample there are roughly 330,000 clones; 80% to 90% appear just once. Of the sample, around 4.6% falls within the top ten clones. The specimen was PBMCs or T cells enriched from blood (not recorded which). Receptors were obtained from a man aged 25-45 years who had recovered from COVID-19.

J is TRBJ2-7 and V is TRBV14; 10 bases are shared with TRBD1. Germline V gives CDR1 SGHDN, CDR2 FVKESK. Losses at the gene ends were 1 base for V and 4 bases for J; bases not matched to a gene: 4. This CDR3 contains 15 residues. This CDR3 reads CASSQGTGGDYEQYF. DNA of the CDR3: TGTGCCAGCAGCCAAGGGACAGGGGGGGATTACGAGCAGTACTTC.

The chain is built from TRBV18 and TRBJ1-1; TRBD1 matches at 7 bases. The J segment lost 5 bases and the V segment lost 3 bases, leaving 6 bases of the junction unmatched. Germline CDR1 is KGHSH and CDR2 is LQKENI. This CDR3 is 14 amino acids long. The CDR3 bases are TGTGCCAGCTCACCCCTCAGGGGGGCAACTGAAGCTTTCTTT. Residues: CASSPLRGATEAFF.